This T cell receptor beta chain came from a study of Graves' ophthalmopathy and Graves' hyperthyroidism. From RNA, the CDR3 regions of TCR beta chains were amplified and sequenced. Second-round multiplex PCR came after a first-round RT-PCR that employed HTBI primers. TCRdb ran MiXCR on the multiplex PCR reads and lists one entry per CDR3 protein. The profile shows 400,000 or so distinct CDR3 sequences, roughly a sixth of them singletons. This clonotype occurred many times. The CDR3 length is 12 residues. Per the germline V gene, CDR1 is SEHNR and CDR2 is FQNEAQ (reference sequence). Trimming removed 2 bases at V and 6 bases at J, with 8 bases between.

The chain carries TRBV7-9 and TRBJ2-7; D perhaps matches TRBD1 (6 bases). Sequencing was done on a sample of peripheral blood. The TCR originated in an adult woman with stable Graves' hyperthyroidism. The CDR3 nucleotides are TGTGCCAGCAGCTTACTGACAGGCGAGCAGTACTTC. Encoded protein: CASSLLTGEQYF.